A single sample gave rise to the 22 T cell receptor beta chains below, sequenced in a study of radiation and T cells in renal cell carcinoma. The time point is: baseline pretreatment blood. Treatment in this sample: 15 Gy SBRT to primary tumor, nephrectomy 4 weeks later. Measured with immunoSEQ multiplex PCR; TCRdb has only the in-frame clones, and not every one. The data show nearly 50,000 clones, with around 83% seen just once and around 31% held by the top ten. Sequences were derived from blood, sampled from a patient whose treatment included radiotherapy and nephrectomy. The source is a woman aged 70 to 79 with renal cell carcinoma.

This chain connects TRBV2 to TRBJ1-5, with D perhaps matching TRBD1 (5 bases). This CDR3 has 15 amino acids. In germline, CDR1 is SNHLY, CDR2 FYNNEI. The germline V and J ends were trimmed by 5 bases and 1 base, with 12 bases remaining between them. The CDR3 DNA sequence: TGTGCCAGCAGTCCCCGGAGGGGAAGCAATCAGCCCCAGCATTTT. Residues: CASSPRRGSNQPQHF.

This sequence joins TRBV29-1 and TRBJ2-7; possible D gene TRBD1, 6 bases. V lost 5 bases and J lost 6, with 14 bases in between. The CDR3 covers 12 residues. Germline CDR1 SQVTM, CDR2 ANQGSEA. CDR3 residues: CSVYQGPREQYF. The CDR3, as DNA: TGCAGCGTTTACCAGGGGCCGCGCGAGCAGTACTTC.

In nucleotides, the CDR3 is TGTGCCAGCAGTTACTCGGGGGGCCCGGAGACCCAGTACTTC. Translated: CASSYSGGPETQYF. The rearrangement links TRBV6-5 to TRBJ2-5, with D perhaps given as TRBD1 or TRBD2 (6 bases each). Between the trimmed V and J ends, which lost 0 bases and 5 bases, there was a span of 10 bases. The germline V gene encodes CDR1 MNHEY and CDR2 SVGAGI. The CDR3 is 14 amino acids.

CDR3 coding DNA: TGTGCCAGCAGCCAACCGGGGAACTATGGCTACACCTTC. Translation gives CASSQPGNYGYTF. V gene TRBV5-4 combines with J gene TRBJ1-2; D remains unclear. V was clipped by 4 bases and J by 2 bases, with 9 bases between them. Germline CDR1 and CDR2: SGHNT and YYREEE (reference sequence). The CDR3 consists of 13 residues.

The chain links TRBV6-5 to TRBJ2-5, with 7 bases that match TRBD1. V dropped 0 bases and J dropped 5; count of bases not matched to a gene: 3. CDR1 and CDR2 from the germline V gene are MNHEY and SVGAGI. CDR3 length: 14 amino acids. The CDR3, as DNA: TGTGCCAGCAGTTACTCGACAGGGTACGAGACCCAGTACTTC. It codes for CASSYSTGYETQYF.

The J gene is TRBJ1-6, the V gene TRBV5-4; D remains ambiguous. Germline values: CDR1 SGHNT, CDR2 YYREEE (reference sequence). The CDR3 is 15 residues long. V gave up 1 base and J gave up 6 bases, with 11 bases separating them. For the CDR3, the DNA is TGTGCCAGCAGCTTGCATCCTAGGTCTAATTCACCCCTCCACTTT. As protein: CASSLHPRSNSPLHF.

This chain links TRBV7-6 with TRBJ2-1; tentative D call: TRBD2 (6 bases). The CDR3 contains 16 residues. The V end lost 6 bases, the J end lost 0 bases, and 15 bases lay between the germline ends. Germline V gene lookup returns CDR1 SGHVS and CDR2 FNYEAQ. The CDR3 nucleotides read TGTGCCAGCAGTCTTAGCGGAGTTGACTCCTACAATGAGCAGTTCTTC. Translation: CASSLSGVDSYNEQFF.

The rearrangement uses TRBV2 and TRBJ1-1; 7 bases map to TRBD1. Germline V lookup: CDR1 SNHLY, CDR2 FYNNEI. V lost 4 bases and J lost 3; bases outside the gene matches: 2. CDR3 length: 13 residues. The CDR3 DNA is TGTGCCAGCAGTGCCAGGGGGGACACTGAAGCTTTCTTT. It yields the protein CASSARGDTEAFF.

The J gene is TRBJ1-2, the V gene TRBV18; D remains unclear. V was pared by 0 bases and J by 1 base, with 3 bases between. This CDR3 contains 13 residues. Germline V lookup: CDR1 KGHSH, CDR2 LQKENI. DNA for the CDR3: TGTGCCAGCTCACCACCGGGTAACTATGGCTACACCTTC. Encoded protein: CASSPPGNYGYTF.

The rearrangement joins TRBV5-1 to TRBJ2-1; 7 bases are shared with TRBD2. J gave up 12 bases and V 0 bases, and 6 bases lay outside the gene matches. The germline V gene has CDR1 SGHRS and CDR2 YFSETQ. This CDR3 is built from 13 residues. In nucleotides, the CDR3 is TGCGCCAGCAGCTTGGCCGAAAGCGGGGTGCAGTTCTTC. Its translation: CASSLAESGVQFF. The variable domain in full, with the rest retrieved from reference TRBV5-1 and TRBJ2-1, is KAGVTQTPRYLIKTRGQQVTLSCSPISGHRSVSWYQQTPGQGLQFLFEYFSETQRNKGNFPGRFSGRQFSNSRSEMNVSTLELGDSALYLCASSLAESGVQFFGPGTRLTVL.

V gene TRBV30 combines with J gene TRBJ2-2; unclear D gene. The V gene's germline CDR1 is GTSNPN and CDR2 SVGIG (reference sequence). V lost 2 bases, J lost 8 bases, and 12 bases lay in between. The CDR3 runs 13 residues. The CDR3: CAWSSQVRGELFF. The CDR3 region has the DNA TGTGCCTGGAGTAGCCAGGTGCGGGGGGAGCTGTTTTTT.

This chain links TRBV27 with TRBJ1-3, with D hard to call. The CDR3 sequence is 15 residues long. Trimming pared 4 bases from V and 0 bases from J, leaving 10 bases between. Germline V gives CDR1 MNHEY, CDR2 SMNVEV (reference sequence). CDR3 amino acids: CASSSAANSGNTIYF. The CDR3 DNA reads TGTGCCAGCAGTTCCGCGGCAAACTCTGGAAACACCATATATTTT.

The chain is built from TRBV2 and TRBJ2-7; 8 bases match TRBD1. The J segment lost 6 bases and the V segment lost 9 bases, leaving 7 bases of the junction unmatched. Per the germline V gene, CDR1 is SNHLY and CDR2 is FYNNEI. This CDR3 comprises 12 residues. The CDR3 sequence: CASRTGTPEQYF. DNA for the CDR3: TGTGCCAGTAGGACAGGGACTCCCGAGCAGTACTTC.

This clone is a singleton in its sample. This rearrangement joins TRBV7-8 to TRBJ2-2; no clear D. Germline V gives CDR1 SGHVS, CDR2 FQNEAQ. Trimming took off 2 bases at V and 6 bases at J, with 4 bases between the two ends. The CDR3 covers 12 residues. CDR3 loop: CASSLLAGELFF. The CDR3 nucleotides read TGTGCCAGCAGCTTACTTGCCGGGGAGCTGTTTTTT.

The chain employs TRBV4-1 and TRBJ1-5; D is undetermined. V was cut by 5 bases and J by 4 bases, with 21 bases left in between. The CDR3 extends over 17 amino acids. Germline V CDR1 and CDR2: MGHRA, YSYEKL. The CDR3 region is CASSGQPVGVGNQPQHF. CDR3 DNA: TGCGCCAGCAGCGGTCAACCGGTCGGGGTCGGGAATCAGCCCCAGCATTTT.

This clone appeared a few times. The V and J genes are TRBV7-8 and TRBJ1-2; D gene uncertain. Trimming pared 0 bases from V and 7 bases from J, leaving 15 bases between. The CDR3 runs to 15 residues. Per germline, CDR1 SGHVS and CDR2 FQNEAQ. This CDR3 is CASSLAPDIPGGYTF. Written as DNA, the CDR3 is TGTGCCAGCAGCTTAGCGCCTGACATACCCGGTGGCTACACCTTC.

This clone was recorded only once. The CDR3 loop is CASRAPLQGYTF. The CDR3 region has the DNA TGTGCCAGCAGGGCCCCCCTACAAGGCTACACCTTC. V and J are TRBV6-5 and TRBJ1-2; D ambiguous. V was shortened by 6 bases and J by 8 bases, with 13 bases between the two germline ends. Germline-derived CDR1 and CDR2 are MNHEY and SVGAGI. The CDR3 extends over 12 amino acids.

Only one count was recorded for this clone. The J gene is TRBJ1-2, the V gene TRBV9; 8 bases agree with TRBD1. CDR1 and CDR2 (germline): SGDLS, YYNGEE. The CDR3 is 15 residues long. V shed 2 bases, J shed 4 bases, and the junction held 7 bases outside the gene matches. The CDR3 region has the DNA TGTGCCAGCAGCGTCGAGACCGGGACAGGCTATGGCTACACCTTC. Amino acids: CASSVETGTGYGYTF.

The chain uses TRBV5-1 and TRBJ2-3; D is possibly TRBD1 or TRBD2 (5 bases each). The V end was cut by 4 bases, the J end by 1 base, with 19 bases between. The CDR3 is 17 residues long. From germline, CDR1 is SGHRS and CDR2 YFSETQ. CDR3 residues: CASSLALGVVGTDTQYF. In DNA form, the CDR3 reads TGCGCCAGCAGCCTTGCTCTGGGGGTAGTAGGCACAGATACGCAGTATTTT. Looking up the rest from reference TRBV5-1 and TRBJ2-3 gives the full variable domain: KAGVTQTPRYLIKTRGQQVTLSCSPISGHRSVSWYQQTPGQGLQFLFEYFSETQRNKGNFPGRFSGRQFSNSRSEMNVSTLELGDSALYLCASSLALGVVGTDTQYFGPGTRLTVL.

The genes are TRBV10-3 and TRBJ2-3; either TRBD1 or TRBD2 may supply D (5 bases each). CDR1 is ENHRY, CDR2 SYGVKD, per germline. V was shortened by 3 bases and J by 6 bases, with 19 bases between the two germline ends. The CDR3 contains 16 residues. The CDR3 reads CAISDLLGDEVDTQYF. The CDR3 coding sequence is TGTGCCATCAGTGATCTGTTAGGGGACGAAGTGGATACGCAGTATTTT.

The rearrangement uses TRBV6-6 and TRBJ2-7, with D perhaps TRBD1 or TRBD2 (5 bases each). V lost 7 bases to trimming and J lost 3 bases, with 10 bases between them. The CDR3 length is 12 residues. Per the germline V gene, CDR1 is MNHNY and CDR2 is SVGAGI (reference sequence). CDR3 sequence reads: CASTRDLYEQYF. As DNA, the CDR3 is TGTGCCAGCACCCGGGACCTCTACGAGCAGTACTTC.

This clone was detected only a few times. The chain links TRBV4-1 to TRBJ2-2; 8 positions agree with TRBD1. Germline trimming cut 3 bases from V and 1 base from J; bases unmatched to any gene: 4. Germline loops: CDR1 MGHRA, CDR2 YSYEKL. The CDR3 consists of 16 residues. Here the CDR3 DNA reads TGCGCCAGCAGCCACCCCGGGACAGGGAACACCGGGGAGCTGTTTTTT. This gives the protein CASSHPGTGNTGELFF.